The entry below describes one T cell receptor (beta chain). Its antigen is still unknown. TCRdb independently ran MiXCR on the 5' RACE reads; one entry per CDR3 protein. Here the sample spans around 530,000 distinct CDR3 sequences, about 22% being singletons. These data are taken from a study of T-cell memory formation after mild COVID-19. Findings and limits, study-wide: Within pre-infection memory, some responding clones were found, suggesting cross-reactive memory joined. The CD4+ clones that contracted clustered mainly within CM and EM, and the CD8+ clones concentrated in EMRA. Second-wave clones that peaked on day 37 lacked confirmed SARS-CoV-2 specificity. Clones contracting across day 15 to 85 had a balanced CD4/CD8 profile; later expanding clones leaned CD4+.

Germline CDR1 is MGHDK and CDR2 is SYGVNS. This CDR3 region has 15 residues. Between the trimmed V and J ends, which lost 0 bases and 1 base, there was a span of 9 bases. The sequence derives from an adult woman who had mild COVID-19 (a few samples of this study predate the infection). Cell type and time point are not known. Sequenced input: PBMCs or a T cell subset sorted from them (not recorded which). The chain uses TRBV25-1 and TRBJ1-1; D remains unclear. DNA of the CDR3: TGTGCCAGCAGTGAATATAAGGGTAGGAACACTGAAGCTTTCTTT. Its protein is CASSEYKGRNTEAFF.